This T cell receptor beta chain emerged from a study of T cells in localized non-small cell lung cancer. Broader study findings: A denser population of T cells in blood accompanied longer overall survival. Uninvolved adjacent lung showed peak T cell clonality, exceeding tumor. Adjacent lung was found to contain a median approximately 52 of the top 100 tumor clones.

With respect to this clone: The antigen is unknown.

TCRdb's table, derived via immunoSEQ multiplex PCR, lists solely in-frame clones and lacks some. In the table there are around 78,000 clones, around nine tenths of which are singletons. Germline V CDR1 and CDR2: LNHDA, SQIVND (reference sequence). The CDR3 spans 14 residues. The V end lost 7 bases, the J end lost 5 bases, and 17 bases lay between the germline ends. The clonotype originates from a woman aged 40 to 75 with stage I squamous cell lung carcinoma. The specimen was peripheral blood, collected before any cancer treatment. This chain connects TRBV19 to TRBJ1-2; TRBD1 might be the D (6 bases). The CDR3 protein is CASNDGGHLYGYTF. CDR3 sequence (DNA): TGTGCCAGTAATGATGGGGGGCATCTATATGGCTACACCTTC. Full variable domain (rest looked up from reference TRBV19 and TRBJ1-2): DGGITQSPKYLFRKEGQNVTLSCEQNLNHDAMYWYRQDPGQGLRLIYYSQIVNDFQKGDIAEGYSVSREKKESFPLTVTSAQKNPTAFYLCASNDGGHLYGYTFGSGTRLTVV.